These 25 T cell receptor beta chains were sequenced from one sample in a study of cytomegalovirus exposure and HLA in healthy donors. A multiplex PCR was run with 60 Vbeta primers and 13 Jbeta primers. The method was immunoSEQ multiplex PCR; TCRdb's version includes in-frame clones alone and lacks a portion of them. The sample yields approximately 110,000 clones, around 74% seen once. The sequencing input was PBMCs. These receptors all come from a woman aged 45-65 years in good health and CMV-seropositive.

The CDR3 coding sequence is TGTGCCAGCAGCTTCGGCTCTAGCTTGCCCTCCAATGAGCAGTTCTTC. It specifies CASSFGSSLPSNEQFF. This chain uses TRBV5-4 with TRBJ2-1; tentatively, D is TRBD2 (5 bases). CDR1 SGHNT and CDR2 YYREEE come from the germline V gene (reference sequence). There are 16 residues in the CDR3. V lost 2 bases and J lost 6, with 18 bases in between.

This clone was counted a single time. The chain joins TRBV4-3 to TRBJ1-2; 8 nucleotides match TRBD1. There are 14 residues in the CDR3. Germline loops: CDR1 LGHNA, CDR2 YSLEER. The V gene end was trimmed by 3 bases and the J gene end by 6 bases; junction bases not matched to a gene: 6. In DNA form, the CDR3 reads TGCGCCAGCAGCCAGTTTCCAGGGGGCAATGGCTACACCTTC. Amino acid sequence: CASSQFPGGNGYTF.

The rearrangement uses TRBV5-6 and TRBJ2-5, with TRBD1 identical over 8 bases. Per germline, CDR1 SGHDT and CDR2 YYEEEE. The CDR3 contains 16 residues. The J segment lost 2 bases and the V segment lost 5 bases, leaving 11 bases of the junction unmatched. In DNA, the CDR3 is TGTGCCAGCAGTTTCCTCCGGACAGGGCTTCAAGAGACCCAGTACTTC. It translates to CASSFLRTGLQETQYF.

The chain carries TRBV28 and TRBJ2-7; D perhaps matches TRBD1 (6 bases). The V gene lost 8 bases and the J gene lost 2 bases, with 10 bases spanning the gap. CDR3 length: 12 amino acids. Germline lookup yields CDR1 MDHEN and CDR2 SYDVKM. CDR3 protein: CASGQSPYEQYF. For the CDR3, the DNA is TGTGCCAGCGGACAGTCACCCTACGAGCAGTACTTC.

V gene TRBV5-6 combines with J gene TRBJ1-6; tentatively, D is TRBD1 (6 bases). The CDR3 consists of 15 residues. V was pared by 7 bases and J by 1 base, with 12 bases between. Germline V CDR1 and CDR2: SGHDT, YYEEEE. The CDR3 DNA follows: TGTGCCAGCGGGGTCGGACAGTCCTATAATTCACCCCTCCACTTT. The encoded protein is CASGVGQSYNSPLHF.

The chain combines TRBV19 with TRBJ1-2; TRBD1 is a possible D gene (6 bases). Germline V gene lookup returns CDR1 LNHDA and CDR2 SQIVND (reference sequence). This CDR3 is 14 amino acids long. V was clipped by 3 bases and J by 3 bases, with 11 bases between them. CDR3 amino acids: CASSIPGVYYGYTF. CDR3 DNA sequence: TGTGCCAGTAGTATCCCAGGGGTCTACTATGGCTACACCTTC.

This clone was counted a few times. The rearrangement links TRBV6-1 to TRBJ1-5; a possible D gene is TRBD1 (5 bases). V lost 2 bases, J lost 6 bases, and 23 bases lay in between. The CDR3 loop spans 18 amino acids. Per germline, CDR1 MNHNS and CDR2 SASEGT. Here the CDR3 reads CASSERPTGRQARQPQHF. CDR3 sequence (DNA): TGTGCCAGCAGTGAAAGACCAACAGGTCGACAAGCCCGTCAGCCCCAGCATTTT.

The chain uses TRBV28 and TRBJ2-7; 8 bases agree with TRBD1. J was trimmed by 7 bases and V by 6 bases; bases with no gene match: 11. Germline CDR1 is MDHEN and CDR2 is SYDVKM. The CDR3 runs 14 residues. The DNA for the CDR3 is TGTGCCAGCAGCCCCCAGGGGGCGTCGGATGAGCAGTACTTC. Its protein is CASSPQGASDEQYF.

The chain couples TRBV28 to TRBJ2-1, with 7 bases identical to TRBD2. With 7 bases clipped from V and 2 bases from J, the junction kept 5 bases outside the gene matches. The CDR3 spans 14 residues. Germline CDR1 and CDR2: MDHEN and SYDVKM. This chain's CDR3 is CASTPSGPYNEQFF. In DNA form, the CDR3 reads TGTGCCAGCACTCCTAGCGGACCCTACAATGAGCAGTTCTTC.

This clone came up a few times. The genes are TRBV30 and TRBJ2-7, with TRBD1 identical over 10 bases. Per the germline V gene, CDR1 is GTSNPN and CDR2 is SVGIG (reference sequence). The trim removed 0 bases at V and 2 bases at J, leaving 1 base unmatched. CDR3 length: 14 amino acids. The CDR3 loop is CAWSVGQGAYEQYF. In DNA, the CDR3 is TGTGCCTGGAGTGTCGGACAGGGGGCCTACGAGCAGTACTTC. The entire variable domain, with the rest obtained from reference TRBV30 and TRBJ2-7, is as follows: SQTIHQWPATLVQPVGSPLSLECTVEGTSNPNLYWYRQAAGRGLQLLFYSVGIGQISSEVPQNLSASRPQDRQFILSSKKLLLSDSGFYLCAWSVGQGAYEQYFGPGTRLTVT.

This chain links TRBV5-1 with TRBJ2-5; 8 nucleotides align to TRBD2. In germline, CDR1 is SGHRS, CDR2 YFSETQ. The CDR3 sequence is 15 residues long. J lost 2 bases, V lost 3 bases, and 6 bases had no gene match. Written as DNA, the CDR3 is TGCGCCAGCAGCTCAAACCTAGCGGGTCAAGAGACCCAGTACTTC. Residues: CASSSNLAGQETQYF. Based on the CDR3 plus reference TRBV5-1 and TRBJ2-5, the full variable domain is KAGVTQTPRYLIKTRGQQVTLSCSPISGHRSVSWYQQTPGQGLQFLFEYFSETQRNKGNFPGRFSGRQFSNSRSEMNVSTLELGDSALYLCASSSNLAGQETQYFGPGTRLLVL.

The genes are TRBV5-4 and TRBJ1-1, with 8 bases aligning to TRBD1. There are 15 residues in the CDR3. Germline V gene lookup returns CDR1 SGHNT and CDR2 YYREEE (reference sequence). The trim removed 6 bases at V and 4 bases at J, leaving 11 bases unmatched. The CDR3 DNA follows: TGTGCCAGCACCTCGGTCCAGGGGGCTTTCACTGAAGCTTTCTTT. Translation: CASTSVQGAFTEAFF.

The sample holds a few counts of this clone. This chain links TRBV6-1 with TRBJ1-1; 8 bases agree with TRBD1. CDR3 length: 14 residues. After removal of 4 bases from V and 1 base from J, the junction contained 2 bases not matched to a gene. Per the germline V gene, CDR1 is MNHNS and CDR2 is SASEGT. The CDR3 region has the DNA TGTGCCAGCAGTGGGACAGGGCGGAACACTGAAGCTTTCTTT. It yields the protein CASSGTGRNTEAFF.

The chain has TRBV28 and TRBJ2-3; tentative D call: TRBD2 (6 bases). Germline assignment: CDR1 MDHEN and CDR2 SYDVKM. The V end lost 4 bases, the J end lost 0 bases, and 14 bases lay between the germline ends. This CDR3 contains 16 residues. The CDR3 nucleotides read TGTGCCAGCAGTTCACCCGCGACTAGAAGCACAGATACGCAGTATTTT. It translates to CASSSPATRSTDTQYF. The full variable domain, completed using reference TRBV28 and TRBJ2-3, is DVKVTQSSRYLVKRTGEKVFLECVQDMDHENMFWYRQDPGLGLRLIYFSYDVKMKEKGDIPEGYSVSREKKERFSLILESASTNQTSMYLCASSSPATRSTDTQYFGPGTRLTVL.

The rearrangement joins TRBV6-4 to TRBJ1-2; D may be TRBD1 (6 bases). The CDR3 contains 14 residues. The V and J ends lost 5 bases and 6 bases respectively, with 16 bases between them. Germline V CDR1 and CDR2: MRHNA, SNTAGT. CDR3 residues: CASSLTGNANGYTF. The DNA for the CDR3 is TGTGCCAGCAGTCTTACAGGGAACGCTAATGGCTACACCTTC.

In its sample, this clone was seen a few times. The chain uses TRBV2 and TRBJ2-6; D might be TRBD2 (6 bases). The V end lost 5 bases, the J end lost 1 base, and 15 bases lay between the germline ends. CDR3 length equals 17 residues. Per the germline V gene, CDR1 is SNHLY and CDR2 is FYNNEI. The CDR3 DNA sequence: TGTGCCAGCAGTCTTCCGGGACTCACATCTGGGGCCAACGTCCTGACTTTC. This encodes CASSLPGLTSGANVLTF.

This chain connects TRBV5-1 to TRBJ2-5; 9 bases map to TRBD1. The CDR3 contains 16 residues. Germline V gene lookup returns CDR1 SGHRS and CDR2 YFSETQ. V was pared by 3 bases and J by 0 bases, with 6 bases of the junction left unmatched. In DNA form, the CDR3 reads TGCGCCAGCAGCTGGACCGGGACAGGGTACCAAGAGACCCAGTACTTC. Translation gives CASSWTGTGYQETQYF.

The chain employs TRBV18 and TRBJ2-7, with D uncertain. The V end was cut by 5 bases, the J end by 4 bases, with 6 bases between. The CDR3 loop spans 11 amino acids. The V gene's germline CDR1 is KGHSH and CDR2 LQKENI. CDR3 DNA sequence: TGTGCCAGCTCATCAAATTACGAGCAGTACTTC. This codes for CASSSNYEQYF.

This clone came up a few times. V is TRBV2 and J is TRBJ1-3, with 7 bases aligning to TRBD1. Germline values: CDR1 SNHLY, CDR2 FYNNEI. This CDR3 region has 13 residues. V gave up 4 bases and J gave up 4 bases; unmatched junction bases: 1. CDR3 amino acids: CASSGDSGNTIYF. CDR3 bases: TGTGCCAGCAGTGGGGACAGCGGAAACACCATATATTTT.

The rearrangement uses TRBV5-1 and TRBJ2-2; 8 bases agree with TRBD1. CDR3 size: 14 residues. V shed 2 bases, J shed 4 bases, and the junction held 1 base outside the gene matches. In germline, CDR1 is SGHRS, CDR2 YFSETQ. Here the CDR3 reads CASSLQGGTGELFF. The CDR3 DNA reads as TGCGCCAGCAGCTTACAGGGGGGCACCGGGGAGCTGTTTTTT.

CDR3 residues: CASSPSGGGYNEQFF. The CDR3 coding sequence is TGTGCCAGCAGCCCGAGCGGGGGGGGGTACAATGAGCAGTTCTTC. The genes are TRBV7-2 and TRBJ2-1; 10 bases fit TRBD2. V gave up 5 bases and J gave up 4 bases; unmatched junction bases: 5. The CDR3 runs to 15 residues. From germline, CDR1 is SGHTA and CDR2 FQGNSA.

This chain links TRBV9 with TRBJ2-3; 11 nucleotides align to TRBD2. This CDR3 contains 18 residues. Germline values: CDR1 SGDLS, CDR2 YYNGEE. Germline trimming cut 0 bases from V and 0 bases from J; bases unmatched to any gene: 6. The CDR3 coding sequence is TGTGCCAGCAGCGTAGGTACTAGCGGGGGTTCTAGCACAGATACGCAGTATTTT. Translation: CASSVGTSGGSSTDTQYF.

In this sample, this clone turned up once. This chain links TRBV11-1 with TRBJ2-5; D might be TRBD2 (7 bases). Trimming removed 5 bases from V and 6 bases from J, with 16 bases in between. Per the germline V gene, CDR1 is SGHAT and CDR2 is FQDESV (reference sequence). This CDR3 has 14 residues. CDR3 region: CASSPRAGAKTQYF. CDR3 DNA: TGTGCCAGCAGCCCAAGGGCGGGGGCGAAGACCCAGTACTTC. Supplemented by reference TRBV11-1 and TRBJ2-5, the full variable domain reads EAEVAQSPRYKITEKSQAVAFWCDPISGHATLYWYRQILGQGPELLVQFQDESVVDDSQLPKDRFSAERLKGVDSTLKIQPAELGDSAMYLCASSPRAGAKTQYFGPGTRLLVL.

This CDR3 is CASSVNGDGTDTQYF. The CDR3 DNA follows: TGTGCCAGCAGCGTAAACGGGGATGGGACAGATACGCAGTATTTT. The chain links TRBV9 to TRBJ2-3, with a tentative D call TRBD2 (5 bases). There are 15 residues in the CDR3. V was clipped by 1 base and J by 3 bases, with 12 bases between them. Germline V gives CDR1 SGDLS, CDR2 YYNGEE.

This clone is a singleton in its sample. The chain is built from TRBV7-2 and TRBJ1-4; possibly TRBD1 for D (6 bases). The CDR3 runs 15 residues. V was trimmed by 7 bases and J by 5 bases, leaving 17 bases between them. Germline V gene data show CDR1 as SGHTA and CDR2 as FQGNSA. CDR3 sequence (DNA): TGTGCCAGCAACCCCCAGGGGAAACCGAATGAAAAACTGTTTTTT. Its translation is CASNPQGKPNEKLFF.